Given below is one T cell receptor beta chain in context. No antigen is known for it. At a deep level, the assay was run. Sequencing was performed with immunoSEQ multiplex PCR; in TCRdb, only in-frame clones are kept and a portion is missing. This table holds some 1,600,000 clones, around 98% found once. This specimen belongs to a study of shared clonotypes between healthy human individuals. Findings of the study overall: Among donors, the sharing of clonotypes was expected to be influenced by sequencing depth. At large depth, rarefaction still showed sorted-subset sequencing to be incomplete. It was observed that roughly 5.4% of naive CD4 clonotypes were shared across a few donors.

The CDR3 has 15 amino acids. The V and J ends lost 0 bases and 5 bases respectively, with 15 bases between them. CDR1 is SGHDT, CDR2 YYEEEE, per germline. The sequencing input was naive CD4+ T cells sorted from blood. Subset meaning: CD45RA+ positively selected. This sequence joins TRBV5-6 and TRBJ2-7; perhaps D is TRBD1 or TRBD2 (5 bases each). This receptor was taken from a man aged 30 to 45 in good health. The DNA of the CDR3 is TGTGCCAGCAGCTTGGGGGGCGGGTTTGTCAACGAGCAGTACTTC. It is translated as CASSLGGGFVNEQYF.